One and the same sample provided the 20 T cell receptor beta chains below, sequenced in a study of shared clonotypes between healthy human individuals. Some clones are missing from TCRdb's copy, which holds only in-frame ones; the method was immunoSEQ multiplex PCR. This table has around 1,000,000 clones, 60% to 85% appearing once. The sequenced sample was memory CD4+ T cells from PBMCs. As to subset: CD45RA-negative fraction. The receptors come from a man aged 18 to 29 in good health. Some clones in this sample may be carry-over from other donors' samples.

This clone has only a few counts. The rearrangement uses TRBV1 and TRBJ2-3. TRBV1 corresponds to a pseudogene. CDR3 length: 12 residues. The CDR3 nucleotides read TGCACCAGCAGACGTGATGGGGATACGCAGTATTTT. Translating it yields CTSRRDGDTQYF.

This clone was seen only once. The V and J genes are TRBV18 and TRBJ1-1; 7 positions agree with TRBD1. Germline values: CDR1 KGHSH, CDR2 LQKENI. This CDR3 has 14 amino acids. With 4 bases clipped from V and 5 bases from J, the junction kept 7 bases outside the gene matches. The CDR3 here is CASSLQHRGTEAFF. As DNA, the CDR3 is TGTGCCAGCTCACTACAGCACAGGGGTACTGAAGCTTTCTTT.

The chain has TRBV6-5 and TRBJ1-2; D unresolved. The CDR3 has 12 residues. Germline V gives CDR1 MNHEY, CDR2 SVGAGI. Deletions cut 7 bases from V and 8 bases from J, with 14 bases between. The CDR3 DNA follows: TGTGCCAGCACCAACCCCCTCGGCGGCTACACCTTC. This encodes CASTNPLGGYTF.

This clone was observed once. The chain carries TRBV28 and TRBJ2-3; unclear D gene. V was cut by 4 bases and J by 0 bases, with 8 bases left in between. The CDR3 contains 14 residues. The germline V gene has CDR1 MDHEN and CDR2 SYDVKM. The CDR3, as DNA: TGTGCCAGCAGTTCCTCTCCTAGCACAGATACGCAGTATTTT. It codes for CASSSSPSTDTQYF.

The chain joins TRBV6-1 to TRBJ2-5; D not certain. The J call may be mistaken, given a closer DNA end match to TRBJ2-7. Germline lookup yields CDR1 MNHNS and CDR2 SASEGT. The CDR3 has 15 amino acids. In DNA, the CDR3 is TGTGCCAGCAGTGAAGCAGCCTATTATATCTACGAGCAGTACTTC. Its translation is CASSEAAYYIYEQYF.

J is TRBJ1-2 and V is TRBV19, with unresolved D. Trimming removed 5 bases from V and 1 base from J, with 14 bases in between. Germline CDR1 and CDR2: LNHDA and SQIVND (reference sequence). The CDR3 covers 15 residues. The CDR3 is CASSSPRGGNYGYTF. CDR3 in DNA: TGTGCCAGTAGTTCCCCCCGGGGAGGTAACTATGGCTACACCTTC.

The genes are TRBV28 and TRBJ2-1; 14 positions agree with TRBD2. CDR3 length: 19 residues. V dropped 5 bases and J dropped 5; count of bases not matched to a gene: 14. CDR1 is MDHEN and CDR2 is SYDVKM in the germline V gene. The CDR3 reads CASSPATGTSGSSHNEQFF. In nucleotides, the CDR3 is TGTGCCAGCAGTCCCGCGACCGGGACTAGCGGGAGTAGCCACAATGAGCAGTTCTTC.

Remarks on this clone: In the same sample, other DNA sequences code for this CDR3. As DNA, the CDR3 is TGTGCCAGCAGTGGGCAGGGGAGAGAGACCCAGTACTTC. Its translation is CASSGQGRETQYF. This chain uses TRBV2 with TRBJ2-5, with TRBD1 as a possible D gene (6 bases). The CDR3 is 13 residues long. Looked up from germline, CDR1 is SNHLY and CDR2 is FYNNEI. Trimming took 4 bases from V and 4 from J, leaving 10 bases between them.

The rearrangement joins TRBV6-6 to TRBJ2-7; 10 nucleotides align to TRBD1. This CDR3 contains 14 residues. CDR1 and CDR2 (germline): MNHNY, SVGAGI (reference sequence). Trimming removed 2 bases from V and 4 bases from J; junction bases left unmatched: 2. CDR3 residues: CASSYGTGEYEQYF. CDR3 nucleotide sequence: TGTGCCAGCAGTTACGGGACAGGGGAATACGAGCAGTACTTC.

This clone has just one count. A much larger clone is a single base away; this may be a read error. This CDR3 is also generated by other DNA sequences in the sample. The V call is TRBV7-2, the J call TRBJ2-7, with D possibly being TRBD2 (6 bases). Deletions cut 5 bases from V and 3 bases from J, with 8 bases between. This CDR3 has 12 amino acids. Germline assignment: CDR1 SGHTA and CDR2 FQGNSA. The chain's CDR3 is CASSPGSYEQYF. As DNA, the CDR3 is TGTGCCAGCAGCCCCGGGAGCTACGAGCAGTACTTC.

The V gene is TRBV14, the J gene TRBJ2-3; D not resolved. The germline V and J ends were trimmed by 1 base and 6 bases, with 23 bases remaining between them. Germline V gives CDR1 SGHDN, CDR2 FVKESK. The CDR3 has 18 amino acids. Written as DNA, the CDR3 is TGTGCCAGCAGCCAAGGGACGATACGCTCCAGTTTGACCGATACGCAGTATTTT. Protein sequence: CASSQGTIRSSLTDTQYF.

This CDR3 is CASRPPDTFEAFF. The CDR3 DNA reads as TGTGCCAGCAGACCACCGGACACCTTTGAAGCTTTCTTT. The chain is built from TRBV28 and TRBJ1-1; D might be TRBD1 (5 bases). The V gene lost 6 bases and the J gene lost 7 bases, with 15 bases spanning the gap. This CDR3 spans 13 amino acids. CDR1 and CDR2 (germline): MDHEN, SYDVKM. Full variable domain (remainder filled in from reference TRBV28 and TRBJ1-1): DVKVTQSSRYLVKRTGEKVFLECVQDMDHENMFWYRQDPGLGLRLIYFSYDVKMKEKGDIPEGYSVSREKKERFSLILESASTNQTSMYLCASRPPDTFEAFFGQGTRLTVV.

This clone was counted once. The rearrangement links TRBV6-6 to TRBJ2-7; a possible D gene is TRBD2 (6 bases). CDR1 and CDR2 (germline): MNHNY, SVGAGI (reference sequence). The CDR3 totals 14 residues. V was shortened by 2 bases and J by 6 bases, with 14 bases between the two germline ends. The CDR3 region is CASSYVSGTGEQYF. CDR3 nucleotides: TGTGCCAGCAGTTACGTTAGCGGTACGGGCGAGCAGTACTTC.

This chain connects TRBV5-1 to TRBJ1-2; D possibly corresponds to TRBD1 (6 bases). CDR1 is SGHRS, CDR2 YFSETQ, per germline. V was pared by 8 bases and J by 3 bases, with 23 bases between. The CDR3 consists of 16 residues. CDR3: CASSFGSTGIDYGYTF. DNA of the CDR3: TGCGCCAGTTCCTTCGGCTCAACAGGGATCGACTATGGCTACACCTTC.

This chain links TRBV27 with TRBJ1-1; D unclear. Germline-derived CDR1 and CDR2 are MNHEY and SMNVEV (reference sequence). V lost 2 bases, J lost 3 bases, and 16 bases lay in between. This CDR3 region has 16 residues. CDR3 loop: CASSLIGSGMDTEAFF. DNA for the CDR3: TGTGCCAGCAGTTTAATTGGGTCGGGAATGGACACTGAAGCTTTCTTT.

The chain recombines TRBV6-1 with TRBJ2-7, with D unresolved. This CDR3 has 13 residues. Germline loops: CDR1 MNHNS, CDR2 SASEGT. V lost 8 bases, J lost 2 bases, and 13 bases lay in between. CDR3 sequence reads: CASRLDSTYEQYF. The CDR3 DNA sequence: TGTGCCAGCCGCCTCGACTCAACCTACGAGCAGTACTTC.

The CDR3 DNA reads as TGCGCCAGCGGACTCGAGGCCCTCACAGATACGCAGTATTTT. It yields the protein CASGLEALTDTQYF. The chain couples TRBV5-1 to TRBJ2-3, with D maybe TRBD2 (5 bases). The V end was cut by 7 bases, the J end by 2 bases, with 14 bases between. This CDR3 region has 14 residues. The germline V gene has CDR1 SGHRS and CDR2 YFSETQ.

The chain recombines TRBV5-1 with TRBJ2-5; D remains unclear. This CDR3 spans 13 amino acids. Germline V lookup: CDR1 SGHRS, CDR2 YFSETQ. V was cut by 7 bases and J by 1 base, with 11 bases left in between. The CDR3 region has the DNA TGCGCCAGCGCCCAGACCCCCCAAGAGACCCAGTACTTC. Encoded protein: CASAQTPQETQYF.

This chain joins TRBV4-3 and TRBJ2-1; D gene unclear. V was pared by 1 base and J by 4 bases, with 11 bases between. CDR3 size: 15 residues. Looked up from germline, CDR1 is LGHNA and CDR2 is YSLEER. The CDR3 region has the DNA TGCGCCAGCAGCCAAGTTGGAGACTTTTACAATGAGCAGTTCTTC. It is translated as CASSQVGDFYNEQFF.

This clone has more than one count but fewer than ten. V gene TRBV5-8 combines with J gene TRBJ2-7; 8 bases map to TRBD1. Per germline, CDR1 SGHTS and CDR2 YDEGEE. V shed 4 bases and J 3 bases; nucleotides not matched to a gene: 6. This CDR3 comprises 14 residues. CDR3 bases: TGTGCCAGCAGCCCAGGGGGCGCGGACTACGAGCAGTACTTC. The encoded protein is CASSPGGADYEQYF. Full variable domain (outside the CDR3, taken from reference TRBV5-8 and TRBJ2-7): EAGVTQSPTHLIKTRGQQATLRCSPISGHTSVYWYQQALGLGLQFLLWYDEGEERNRGNFPPRFSGRQFPNYSSELNVNALELEDSALYLCASSPGGADYEQYFGPGTRLTVT.